The rows below give T cell receptor beta chains drawn from one sample of a study of OX40 agonist ivuxolimab in advanced cancers. Data came from immunoSEQ multiplex PCR; TCRdb stores just in-frame clones and leaves some out. This repertoire shows about 55,000 clones, about 88% found once; its top ten account for 6.9%. The source was CD4+ or CD8+ T cells sorted from blood, collected in a trial of the OX40 agonist ivuxolimab. The origin of the receptors is an adult with an advanced solid tumor such as melanoma, head and neck, liver or kidney cancer. Both conserved end residues are part of each CDR3. Each record gives: clone size, V gene, J gene, D gene, CDR3 protein, CDR3 DNA. The D gene is left open where the match is weak. Not every row has a clone size; where given, it reads once, few, many or a size class.

.	TRBV5-1	TRBJ2-2	TRBD1	CASSALNRGTGELFF	TGCGCCAGCAGCGCCCTAAACAGGGGGACCGGGGAGCTGTTTTTT
.	TRBV6-6	TRBJ1-2	TRBD1	CASTGGQDFYYGYTF	TGTGCCAGCACCGGAGGACAGGATTTTTATTATGGCTACACCTTC
.	TRBV28	TRBJ1-1	TRBD1	CASSPHQGASTEAFF	TGTGCCAGCAGTCCCCACCAGGGGGCAAGCACTGAAGCTTTCTTT
.	TRBV30	TRBJ1-4	TRBD1	CAWSAGTGGEKLFF	TGTGCCTGGAGTGCCGGGACAGGGGGCGAAAAACTGTTTTTT
.	TRBV5-1	TRBJ2-1	TRBD2	CASSSIAGSSYNEQFF	TGCGCCAGCAGCTCTATAGCGGGGAGCTCCTACAATGAGCAGTTCTTC
.	TRBV11-2	TRBJ2-3	.	CASSSLPVSTDTQYF	TGTGCCAGCAGCTCCTTACCTGTAAGCACAGATACGCAGTATTTT
.	TRBV19	TRBJ2-2	.	CATARPNIGELFF	TGTGCCACCGCCAGGCCCAATATAGGGGAGCTGTTTTTT
.	TRBV6-6	TRBJ2-7	TRBD1	CASKTRDSSYEQYF	TGTGCCAGCAAAACCCGGGACAGTTCCTACGAGCAGTACTTC
.	TRBV6-1	TRBJ1-5	.	CASSALPDRNSNQPQHF	TGTGCCAGCAGTGCCCTCCCGGACCGGAATAGCAATCAGCCCCAGCATTTT
once	TRBV7-8	TRBJ2-3	TRBD2	CASSLPRTRADTQYF	TGTGCCAGCAGCTTACCTAGGACTAGAGCAGATACGCAGTATTTT
.	TRBV28	TRBJ2-3	TRBD2	CASSPLLLTSGRVDTQYF	TGTGCCAGCAGTCCCCTCCTACTGACTAGCGGGAGAGTGGATACGCAGTATTTT
.	TRBV4-1	TRBJ2-7	.	CASSRDRDSYEQYF	TGCGCCAGCAGCCGAGACCGGGATTCCTACGAGCAGTACTTC
.	TRBV9	TRBJ2-1	TRBD2	CASSIGAGVDNEQFF	TGTGCCAGCAGCATAGGGGCGGGAGTGGACAATGAGCAGTTCTTC
.	TRBV5-4	TRBJ2-7	TRBD2	CASSLRSGGYEQYF	TGTGCCAGCAGCCTGAGAAGCGGGGGCTACGAGCAGTACTTC
.	TRBV30	TRBJ1-5	TRBD1	CAWRGQGARQPQHF	TGTGCCTGGAGAGGACAGGGGGCCCGTCAGCCCCAGCATTTT
.	TRBV19	TRBJ1-5	.	CASRVGQNDQPQHF	TGTGCCAGTAGAGTTGGGCAGAACGATCAGCCCCAGCATTTT
.	TRBV5-1	TRBJ2-1	TRBD2	CASSIDFSGRESSYNEQFF	TGCGCCAGCAGCATCGACTTTAGCGGGAGGGAGAGCTCCTACAATGAGCAGTTCTTC
.	TRBV4-2	TRBJ1-1	.	CASSQEGYNAAEAFF	TGTGCCAGCAGCCAAGAAGGTTACAATGCCGCTGAAGCTTTCTTT
.	TRBV6-5	TRBJ1-5	TRBD1	CASSLGQGSNQPQHF	TGTGCCAGCAGTCTAGGACAGGGGAGCAATCAGCCCCAGCATTTT
once	TRBV4-2	TRBJ2-1	TRBD2	CASSLDGTSLNEQFF	TGTGCCAGCAGCCTCGACGGGACTAGCCTAAATGAGCAGTTCTTC
.	TRBV28	TRBJ2-7	TRBD2	CATRLAGGLQYF	TGTGCCACCAGACTAGCGGGAGGGTTGCAGTACTTC
.	TRBV7-2	TRBJ2-2	TRBD2	CASSSGRNTGELFF	TGTGCCAGTTCTAGCGGGAGGAACACCGGGGAGCTGTTTTTT
.	TRBV9	TRBJ2-1	TRBD2	CASSVGLAGVSNEQFF	TGTGCCAGCAGCGTAGGACTAGCGGGAGTTTCAAATGAGCAGTTCTTC
.	TRBV27	TRBJ2-7	TRBD1	CASSPLDRRRSYEQYF	TGTGCCAGCAGTCCCTTGGACAGGCGTCGCTCCTACGAGCAGTACTTC
.	TRBV7-9	TRBJ2-7	.	CASSSGHYYEQYF	TGTGCCAGCAGCTCAGGGCACTACTACGAGCAGTACTTC
.	TRBV7-8	TRBJ1-4	.	CASSLASTRATNEKLFF	TGTGCCAGCAGCTTAGCAAGCACCAGGGCAACTAATGAAAAACTGTTTTTT
.	TRBV9	TRBJ2-7	.	CASSVLYEQYF	TGTGCCAGCAGTGTCCTTTACGAGCAGTACTTC
once	TRBV5-4	TRBJ2-6	.	CASSRRSSGANVLTF	TGTGCCAGCAGCCGGAGGAGCTCTGGGGCCAACGTCCTGACTTTC
.	TRBV9	TRBJ1-4	.	CASSVATGRTDEKLFF	TGTGCCAGCAGCGTAGCAACAGGCCGTACGGATGAAAAACTGTTTTTT
.	TRBV5-6	TRBJ1-5	.	CASSLAGGNQPQHF	TGTGCCAGCAGCTTGGCAGGGGGCAATCAGCCCCAGCATTTT
.	TRBV10-2	TRBJ2-7	.	CASRDAGSSYEQYF	TGCGCCAGCAGGGACGCAGGAAGCTCCTACGAGCAGTACTTC
.	TRBV5-4	TRBJ2-7	.	CASSPEGLLGSEQYF	TGTGCCAGCAGCCCGGAAGGTCTACTAGGCTCCGAGCAGTACTTC
.	TRBV2	TRBJ2-6	TRBD1	CASSKGQGLSGANVLTF	TGTGCCAGCAGTAAGGGACAGGGGCTCTCTGGGGCCAACGTCCTGACTTTC
.	TRBV15	TRBJ2-7	.	CATSKDGLAQYEQYF	TGTGCCACCAGCAAGGATGGGCTAGCGCAGTACGAGCAGTACTTC
.	TRBV27	TRBJ2-7	TRBD2	CASSKDRRSGSSSSYEQYF	TGTGCCAGCAGTAAGGACCGTCGGAGCGGGAGTTCGAGCTCCTACGAGCAGTACTTC
once	TRBV4-1	TRBJ1-2	.	CASSQPWARANYGYTF	TGCGCCAGCAGCCAACCTTGGGCCAGAGCTAACTATGGCTACACCTTC
.	TRBV28	TRBJ2-1	TRBD2	CASSFPGGRPVQFF	TGTGCCAGCAGTTTTCCGGGAGGGCGCCCGGTGCAGTTCTTC
.	TRBV5-1	TRBJ1-2	TRBD1	CASRTGGKGYTF	TGCGCCAGCCGAACAGGGGGCAAAGGCTACACCTTC
.	TRBV6-6	TRBJ2-1	.	CASSSPEIDNEQFF	TGTGCCAGCAGTTCCCCCGAAATCGACAATGAGCAGTTCTTC
once	TRBV29-1	TRBJ2-5	.	CSVGSAETQYF	TGCAGCGTTGGGTCCGCGGAGACCCAGTACTTC
.	TRBV18	TRBJ2-7	TRBD2	CASSPQASGSAEQYF	TGTGCCAGCTCACCACAGGCTAGCGGGAGCGCCGAGCAGTACTTC
.	TRBV14	TRBJ1-2	TRBD1	CASSQVSGGGYGYTF	TGTGCCAGCAGCCAAGTATCAGGGGGCGGCTATGGCTACACCTTC
.	TRBV19	TRBJ1-3	.	CASSILRSAGEGNTIYF	TGTGCCAGTAGTATCCTAAGAAGTGCAGGAGAAGGAAACACCATATATTTT
.	TRBV6-1	TRBJ2-7	TRBD2	CASTSGSSYEQYF	TGTGCCAGCACTAGCGGGTCCTCCTACGAGCAGTACTTC